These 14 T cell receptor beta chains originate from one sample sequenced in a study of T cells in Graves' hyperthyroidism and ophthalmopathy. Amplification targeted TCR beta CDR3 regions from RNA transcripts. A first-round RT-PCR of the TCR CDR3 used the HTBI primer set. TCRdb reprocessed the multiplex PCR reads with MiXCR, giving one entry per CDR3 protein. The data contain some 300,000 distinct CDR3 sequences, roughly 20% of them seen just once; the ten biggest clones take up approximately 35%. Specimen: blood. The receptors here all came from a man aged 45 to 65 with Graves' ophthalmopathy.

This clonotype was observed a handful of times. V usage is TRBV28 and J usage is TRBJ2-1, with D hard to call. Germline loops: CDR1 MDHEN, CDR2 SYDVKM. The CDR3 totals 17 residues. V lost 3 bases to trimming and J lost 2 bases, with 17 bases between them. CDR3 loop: CASSLERTEVTYNEQFF. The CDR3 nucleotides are TGTGCCAGCAGTTTGGAAAGGACGGAAGTAACCTACAATGAGCAGTTCTTC.

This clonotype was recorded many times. CDR3 in amino acids: CASSLGQFNEQFF. In nucleotides, the CDR3 is TGTGCCAGCAGCTTGGGACAGTTTAATGAGCAGTTCTTC. The rearrangement uses TRBV7-3 and TRBJ2-1; 7 nucleotides match TRBD1. Trimming removed 3 bases from V and 7 bases from J; junction bases left unmatched: 3. CDR3 size: 13 residues. Germline CDR1 is SGHTA and CDR2 is FQGTGA. Together with reference TRBV7-3 and TRBJ2-1, the CDR3 gives the full variable domain: GAGVSQTPSNKVTEKGKYVELRCDPISGHTALYWYRQSLGQGPEFLIYFQGTGAADDSGLPNDRFFAVRPEGSVSTLKIQRTERGDSAVYLCASSLGQFNEQFFGPGTRLTVL.

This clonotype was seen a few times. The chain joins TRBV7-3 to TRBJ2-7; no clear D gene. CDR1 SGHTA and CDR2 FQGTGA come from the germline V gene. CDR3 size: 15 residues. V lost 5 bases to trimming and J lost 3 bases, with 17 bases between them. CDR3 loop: CASSESGAPLYEQYF. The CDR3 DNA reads TGTGCCAGCAGCGAATCTGGCGCACCCCTCTACGAGCAGTACTTC.

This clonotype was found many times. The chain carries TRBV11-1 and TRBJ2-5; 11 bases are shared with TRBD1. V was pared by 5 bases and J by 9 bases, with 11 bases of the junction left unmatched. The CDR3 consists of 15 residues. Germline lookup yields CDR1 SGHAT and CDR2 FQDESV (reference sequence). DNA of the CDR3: TGTGCCAGCAGCCGTGGACAGGGGGCCCTCAGGGCCCAGTACTTC. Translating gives CASSRGQGALRAQYF.

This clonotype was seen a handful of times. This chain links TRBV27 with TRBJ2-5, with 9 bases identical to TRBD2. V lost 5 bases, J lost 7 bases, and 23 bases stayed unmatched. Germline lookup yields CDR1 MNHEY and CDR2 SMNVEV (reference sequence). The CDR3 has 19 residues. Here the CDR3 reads CASSPQQGSGSLTYGTQYF. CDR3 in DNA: TGTGCCAGCAGTCCCCAGCAGGGTAGCGGGAGCTTGACTTACGGGACCCAGTACTTC.

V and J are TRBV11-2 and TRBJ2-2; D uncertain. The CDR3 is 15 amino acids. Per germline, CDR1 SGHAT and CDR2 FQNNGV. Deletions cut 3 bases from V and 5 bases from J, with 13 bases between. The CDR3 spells CASSLGILETGELFF. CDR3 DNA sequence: TGTGCCAGCAGCTTGGGGATTCTAGAGACCGGGGAGCTGTTTTTT. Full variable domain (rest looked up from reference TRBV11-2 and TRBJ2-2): EAGVAQSPRYKIIEKRQSVAFWCNPISGHATLYWYQQILGQGPKLLIQFQNNGVVDDSQLPKDRFSAERLKGVDSTLKIQPAKLEDSAVYLCASSLGILETGELFFGEGSRLTVL.

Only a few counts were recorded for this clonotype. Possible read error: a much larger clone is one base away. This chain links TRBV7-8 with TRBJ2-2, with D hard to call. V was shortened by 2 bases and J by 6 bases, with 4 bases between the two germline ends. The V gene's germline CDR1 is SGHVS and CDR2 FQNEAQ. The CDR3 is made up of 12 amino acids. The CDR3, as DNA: TGTGCCAGCAGCTTACGGGCCGGGGAGCTGTTTTTT. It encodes CASSLRAGELFF.

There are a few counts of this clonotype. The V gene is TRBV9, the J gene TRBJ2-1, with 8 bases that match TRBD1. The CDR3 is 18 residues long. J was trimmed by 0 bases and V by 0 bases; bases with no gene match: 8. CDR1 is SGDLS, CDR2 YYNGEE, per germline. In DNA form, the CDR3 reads TGTGCCAGCAGCGTAGAAGGACAGGGAAACCCCTCCTACAATGAGCAGTTCTTC. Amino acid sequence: CASSVEGQGNPSYNEQFF. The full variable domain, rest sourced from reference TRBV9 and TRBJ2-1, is DSGVTQTPKHLITATGQRVTLRCSPRSGDLSVYWYQQSLDQGLQFLIQYYNGEERAKGNILERFSAQQFPDLHSELNLSSLELGDSALYFCASSVEGQGNPSYNEQFFGPGTRLTVL.

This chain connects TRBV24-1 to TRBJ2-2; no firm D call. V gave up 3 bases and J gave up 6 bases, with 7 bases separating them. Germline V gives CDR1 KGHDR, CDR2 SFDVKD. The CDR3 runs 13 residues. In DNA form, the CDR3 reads TGTGCCACCAGTGATCCCCCCGCCGGGGAGCTGTTTTTT. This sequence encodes CATSDPPAGELFF.

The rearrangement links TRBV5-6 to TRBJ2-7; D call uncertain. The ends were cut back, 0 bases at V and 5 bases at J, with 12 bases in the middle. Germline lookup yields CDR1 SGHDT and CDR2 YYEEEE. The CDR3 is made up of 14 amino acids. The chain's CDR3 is CASSLAGPGHEQYF. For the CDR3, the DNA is TGTGCCAGCAGCTTGGCCGGTCCGGGCCACGAGCAGTACTTC.

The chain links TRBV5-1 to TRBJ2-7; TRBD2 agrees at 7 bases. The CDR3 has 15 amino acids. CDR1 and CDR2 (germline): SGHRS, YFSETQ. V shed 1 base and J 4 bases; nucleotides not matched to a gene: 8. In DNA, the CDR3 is TGCGCCAGCAGCTTGAATGGGGGGGGGGGTTACGAGCAGTACTTC. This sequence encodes CASSLNGGGGYEQYF.

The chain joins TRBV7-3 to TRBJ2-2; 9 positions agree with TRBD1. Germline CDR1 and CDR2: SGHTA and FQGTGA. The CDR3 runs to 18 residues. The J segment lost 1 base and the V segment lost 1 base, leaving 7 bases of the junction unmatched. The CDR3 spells CASSLRGGTGMNTGELFF. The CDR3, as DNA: TGTGCCAGCAGCTTAAGGGGGGGGACAGGGATGAACACCGGGGAGCTGTTTTTT.

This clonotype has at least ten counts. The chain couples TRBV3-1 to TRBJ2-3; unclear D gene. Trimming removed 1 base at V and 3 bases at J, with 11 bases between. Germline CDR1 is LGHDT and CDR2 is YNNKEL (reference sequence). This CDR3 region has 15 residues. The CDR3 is CASSQAGDPTDTQYF. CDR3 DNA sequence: TGTGCCAGCAGCCAAGCAGGAGACCCAACAGATACGCAGTATTTT.

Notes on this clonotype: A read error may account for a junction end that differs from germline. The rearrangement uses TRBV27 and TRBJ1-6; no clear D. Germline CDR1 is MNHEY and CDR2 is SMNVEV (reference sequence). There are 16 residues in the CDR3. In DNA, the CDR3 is TGTGCCAGCAGTTTATCGTCAGCCGGATATAATTCACCCTTCCACTTT. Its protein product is CASSLSSAGYNSPFHF.